Detailed here is one T cell receptor beta chain. Germline loops: CDR1 LNHDA, CDR2 SQIVND (reference sequence). The CDR3 has 14 amino acids. Trimming stripped 0 bases from V and 15 bases from J, with 18 bases between. This specimen comes from a study of blood T cell repertoires in COVID-19. Across the whole study: COVID-19 samples from acute and convalescent phases originated in the United States, Italy and Spain.

Only in-frame clones appear in the TCRdb table, and some are missing; sequencing was by immunoSEQ multiplex PCR. The sample has fewer than 150,000 clones; approximately 86% are singletons. This TCR was sampled from a woman aged 45-60 years with active or convalescent COVID-19. The chain couples TRBV19 to TRBJ2-1; TRBD2 is a possible D gene (6 bases). Specimen: peripheral blood. CDR3 bases: TGTGCCAGTAGTATAGACGCCCTGAGCGGGCGTCTGTTCTTC. Translated, it gives CASSIDALSGRLFF.